This T cell receptor (beta chain) is drawn from a study of cytomegalovirus exposure and HLA in healthy donors. Notes on the study in general: The authors later linked a missense DCLRE1C variant to TCR beta V- and J-gene trimming.

Germline V gene lookup returns CDR1 SGHTA and CDR2 FQGNSA. The CDR3 length is 14 residues. Trimming pared 5 bases from V and 6 bases from J, leaving 16 bases between. Of note for this clone: The antigen remains unidentified.

Amplification used 60 Vbeta primers and 13 Jbeta primers. Assay used: immunoSEQ multiplex PCR; TCRdb lists only in-frame clones, some missing. Of approximately 160,000 clones listed, 65% to 85% are singletons. The J gene is TRBJ1-1, the V gene TRBV7-2; TRBD1 might be the D (6 bases). The sample was PBMCs. The sequence was obtained from a woman between 40 and 55 years old in good health and CMV-seropositive. The CDR3, as DNA: TGTGCCAGCAGCCCTCAGACAGGTTTTCCTGAAGCTTTCTTT. This encodes CASSPQTGFPEAFF.